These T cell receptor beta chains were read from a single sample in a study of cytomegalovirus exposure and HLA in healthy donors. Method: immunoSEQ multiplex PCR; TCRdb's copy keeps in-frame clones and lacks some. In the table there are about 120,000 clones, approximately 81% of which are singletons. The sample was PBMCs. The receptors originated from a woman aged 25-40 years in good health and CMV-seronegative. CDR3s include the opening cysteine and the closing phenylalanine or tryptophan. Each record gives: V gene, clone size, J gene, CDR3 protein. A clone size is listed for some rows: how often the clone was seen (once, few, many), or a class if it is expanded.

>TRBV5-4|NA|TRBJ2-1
CASSLVGRSYNEQFF
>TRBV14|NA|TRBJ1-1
CASSLGLSNTEAFF
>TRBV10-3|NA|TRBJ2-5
CAISEGFQETQYF
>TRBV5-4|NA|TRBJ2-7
CASSLPASGSYEQYF
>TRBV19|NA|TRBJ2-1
CASSMPGLAGEDEQFF
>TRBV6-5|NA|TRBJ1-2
CASSYSTLGVNYGYTF
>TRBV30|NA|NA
CAWSVRGSYEQYF
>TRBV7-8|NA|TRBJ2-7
CASSPDRYYEQYF
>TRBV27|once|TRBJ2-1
CASSPAGARNEQFF
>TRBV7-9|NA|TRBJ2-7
CSSSLGDGNYEQYF
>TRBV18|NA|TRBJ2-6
CASSPDRGSGANVLTF
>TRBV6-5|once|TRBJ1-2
CASSYHGDKGNYGYTF
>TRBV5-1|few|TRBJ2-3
CASSSRQGEVRDTQYF
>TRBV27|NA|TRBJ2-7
CASRGPTGNPYEQYF
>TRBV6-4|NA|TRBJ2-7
CASSVKGQSYEQYF
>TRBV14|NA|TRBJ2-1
CASSQPGRDYNEQFF
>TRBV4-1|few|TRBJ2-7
CASSQAAIAYEQYF
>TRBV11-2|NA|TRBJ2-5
CASSPLGHRVGETQYF
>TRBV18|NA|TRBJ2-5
CASSPIAPPVAQYF
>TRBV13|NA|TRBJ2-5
CASSETLDRKDKETQYF
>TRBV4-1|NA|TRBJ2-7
CASSQDPAGALFYEQYF
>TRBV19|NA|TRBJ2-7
CASSQGQSLSYEQYF
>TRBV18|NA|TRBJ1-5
CASSGGQGNQPQHF
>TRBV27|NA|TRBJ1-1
CASSSPSVYTEAFF
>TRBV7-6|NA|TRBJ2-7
CASSSRLAGDEQYF
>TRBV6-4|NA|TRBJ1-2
CASSPQPQGANGYTF
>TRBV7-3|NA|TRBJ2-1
CASSPPPPEEQFF
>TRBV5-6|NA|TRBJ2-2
CASSWITGGGELFF
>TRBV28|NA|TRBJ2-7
CASSPGTSGSYEQYF
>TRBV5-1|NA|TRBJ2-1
CASSLDSPGYNEQFF
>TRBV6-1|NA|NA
CATAGGSNYEQYF
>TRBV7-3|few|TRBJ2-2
CASGRGANTGELFF
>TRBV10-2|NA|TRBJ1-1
CASSERDKSRSVPNTEAFF
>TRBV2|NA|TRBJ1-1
CASSDDRGDTEAFF
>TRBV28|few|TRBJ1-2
CASTPSSANYGYTF
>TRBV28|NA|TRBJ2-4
CASSWAQAAKNIQYF
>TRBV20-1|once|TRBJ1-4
CSALAREKLFF
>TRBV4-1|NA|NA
CASSQGGGSSYEQYF
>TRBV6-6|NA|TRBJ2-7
CASSYQIEQYF
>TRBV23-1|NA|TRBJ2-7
CASSHKGQGDEQYF
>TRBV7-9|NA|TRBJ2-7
CSSGGAGFYEQYF
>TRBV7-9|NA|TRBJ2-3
CASSLLAGASADTQYF
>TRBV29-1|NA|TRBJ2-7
CSVGSRPAGLHEQYF
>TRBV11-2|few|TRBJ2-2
CASSPRGLAGGPGELFF
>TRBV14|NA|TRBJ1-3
CASSQDAGRNTIYF
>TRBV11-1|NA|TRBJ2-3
CASSRDWVGTDTQYF
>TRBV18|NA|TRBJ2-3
CASSGRDRETDTQYF
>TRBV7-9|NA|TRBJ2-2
CASSFLFQVGNYTGELFF
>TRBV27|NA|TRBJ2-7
CASSLEVGQVSYEQYF
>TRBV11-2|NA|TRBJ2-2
CASSLVQGAGELFF
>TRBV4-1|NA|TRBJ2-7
CASSPLAGGVDEQYF
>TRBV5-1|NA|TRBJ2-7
CASSLIRGAYEQYF